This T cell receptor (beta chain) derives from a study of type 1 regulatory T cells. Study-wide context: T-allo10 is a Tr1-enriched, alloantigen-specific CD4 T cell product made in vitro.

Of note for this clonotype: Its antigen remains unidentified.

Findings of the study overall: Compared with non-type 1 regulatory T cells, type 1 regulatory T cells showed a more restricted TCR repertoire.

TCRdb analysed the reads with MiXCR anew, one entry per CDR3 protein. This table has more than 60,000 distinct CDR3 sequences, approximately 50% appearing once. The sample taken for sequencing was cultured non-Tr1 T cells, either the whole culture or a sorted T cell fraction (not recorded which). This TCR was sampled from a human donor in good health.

CDR3 in DNA: TGTGCCAGCAGCCCCGCGGCCCAGACGGGCTACACCTTC. Residues: CASSPAAQTGYTF. This chain links TRBV7-2 with TRBJ1-2; D not resolved. V shed 5 bases and J shed 8 bases, with 15 bases lying between them. Germline values: CDR1 SGHTA, CDR2 FQGNSA. The CDR3 spans 13 residues. The full variable domain, completed using reference TRBV7-2 and TRBJ1-2, is GAGVSQSPSNKVTEKGKDVELRCDPISGHTALYWYRQSLGQGLEFLIYFQGNSAPDKSGLPSDRFSAERTGGSVSTLTIQRTQQEDSAVYLCASSPAAQTGYTFGSGTRLTVV.